This passage covers 30 T cell receptor beta chains from one sample sequenced in a study of blood T cell repertoires in COVID-19. TCRdb's table, derived via immunoSEQ multiplex PCR, lists solely in-frame clones and lacks some. The sample has some 29,000 clones, 80% seen once; the top ten hold under 50%. The sample was peripheral blood. Receptors originate from a woman in her 70s with acute or convalescent COVID-19.

V and J are TRBV28 and TRBJ1-1; a weak D match, TRBD1 (6 bases). The CDR3 has 14 amino acids. Germline CDR1 reads MDHEN; CDR2 reads SYDVKM. V lost 6 bases and J lost 3, with 14 bases in between. CDR3 protein: CASSQGILDTEAFF. CDR3 nucleotide sequence: TGTGCCAGCAGCCAGGGGATATTGGACACTGAAGCTTTCTTT.

CDR3 loop: CASSQTSGSDTQYF. The CDR3 nucleotides are TGTGCCAGCAGCCAGACTAGCGGGAGCGATACGCAGTATTTT. The chain recombines TRBV7-9 with TRBJ2-3, with 12 nucleotides matching TRBD2. The CDR3 is 14 residues long. Germline trimming cut 5 bases from V and 6 bases from J; bases unmatched to any gene: 3. Germline loops: CDR1 SEHNR, CDR2 FQNEAQ (reference sequence). Full variable domain (outside the CDR3, taken from reference TRBV7-9 and TRBJ2-3): DTGVSQNPRHKITKRGQNVTFRCDPISEHNRLYWYRQTLGQGPEFLTYFQNEAQLEKSRLLSDRFSAERPKGSFSTLEIQRTEQGDSAMYLCASSQTSGSDTQYFGPGTRLTVL.

The J gene is TRBJ1-6, the V gene TRBV28, with TRBD1 as a possible D gene (6 bases). This CDR3 spans 16 amino acids. The germline V and J ends were trimmed by 7 bases and 6 bases, with 19 bases remaining between them. Germline V lookup: CDR1 MDHEN, CDR2 SYDVKM. The CDR3: CASTPGGGFTNSPLHF. The CDR3 DNA follows: TGTGCCAGCACCCCTGGCGGGGGCTTTACTAATTCACCCCTCCACTTT.

CDR3 sequence (DNA): TGTGCCACCAGTTCGGTCCGGCGGGACACCATATATTTT. Its protein product is CATSSVRRDTIYF. The gene calls are TRBV24-1 and TRBJ1-3; D not certain. This CDR3 is built from 13 residues. The V end was cut by 6 bases, the J end by 8 bases, with 13 bases between. In germline, CDR1 is KGHDR, CDR2 SFDVKD.

The chain links TRBV7-9 to TRBJ1-6; 9 bases map to TRBD1. Germline values: CDR1 SEHNR, CDR2 FQNEAQ (reference sequence). The J segment lost 7 bases and the V segment lost 5 bases, leaving 6 bases of the junction unmatched. The CDR3 loop spans 15 amino acids. CDR3 bases: TGTGCCAGCAGCCTTGGACAGGGGAAAAATTCACCCCTCCACTTT. It yields the protein CASSLGQGKNSPLHF. Using reference TRBV7-9 and TRBJ1-6 for the parts outside the CDR3, the full variable domain is DTGVSQNPRHKITKRGQNVTFRCDPISEHNRLYWYRQTLGQGPEFLTYFQNEAQLEKSRLLSDRFSAERPKGSFSTLEIQRTEQGDSAMYLCASSLGQGKNSPLHFGNGTRLTVT.

The chain uses TRBV27 and TRBJ1-4; the D gene is possibly TRBD1 (6 bases). From germline, CDR1 is MNHEY and CDR2 SMNVEV (reference sequence). CDR3 length: 14 residues. Trimming took off 2 bases at V and 6 bases at J, with 10 bases between the two ends. The CDR3 nucleotides are TGTGCCAGCAGTTTAACAGGGTGGGATGAAAAACTGTTTTTT. This codes for CASSLTGWDEKLFF.

This clone was recorded a few times. The rearrangement joins TRBV7-2 to TRBJ2-3; 13 bases line up with TRBD2. J gave up 4 bases and V 5 bases, and 9 bases lay outside the gene matches. The germline CDR1 and CDR2 sequences are SGHTA and FQGNSA. The CDR3 length is 17 residues. CDR3 loop: CASSVRLAGGLADTQYF. For the CDR3, the DNA is TGTGCCAGCAGCGTGAGACTAGCGGGAGGTTTGGCAGATACGCAGTATTTT.

This chain uses TRBV5-8 with TRBJ1-1; D might be TRBD1 (5 bases). The ends were cut back, 1 base at V and 6 bases at J, with 10 bases in the middle. Germline CDR1 SGHTS, CDR2 YDEGEE. The CDR3 runs to 13 residues. The CDR3 DNA is TGTGCCAGCAGCTTGTCGCTGGGGCCTGAAGCTTTCTTT. It yields the protein CASSLSLGPEAFF.

In this sample, this clone turned up a few times. The chain combines TRBV30 with TRBJ2-3; the match to TRBD2 covers 7 bases. The trim removed 0 bases at V and 1 base at J, leaving 13 bases unmatched. This CDR3 is built from 18 residues. Looked up from germline, CDR1 is GTSNPN and CDR2 is SVGIG (reference sequence). The CDR3 sequence: CAWSVPMGGPLGTDTQYF. CDR3 coding DNA: TGTGCCTGGAGTGTACCTATGGGAGGGCCTTTGGGCACAGATACGCAGTATTTT.

V and J are TRBV10-3 and TRBJ2-6; D is uncertain. The germline V and J ends were trimmed by 8 bases and 0 bases, with 5 bases remaining between them. CDR1 and CDR2 from the germline V gene are ENHRY and SYGVKD. CDR3 length: 13 residues. In DNA, the CDR3 is TGTGCCATCGCCGGCTCTGGGGCCAACGTCCTGACTTTC. This translates into CAIAGSGANVLTF.

CDR3 sequence reads: CASSLGPRGGYTDTQYF. The DNA for the CDR3 is TGTGCCAGCAGCTTAGGTCCGCGGGGGGGGTACACAGATACGCAGTATTTT. The V and J genes are TRBV7-2 and TRBJ2-3; 9 nucleotides match TRBD2. Germline CDR1 is SGHTA and CDR2 is FQGNSA. V was clipped by 1 base and J by 2 bases; unmatched bases: 7. The CDR3 is 17 amino acids. The full variable domain, rest sourced from reference TRBV7-2 and TRBJ2-3, is GAGVSQSPSNKVTEKGKDVELRCDPISGHTALYWYRQSLGQGLEFLIYFQGNSAPDKSGLPSDRFSAERTGGSVSTLTIQRTQQEDSAVYLCASSLGPRGGYTDTQYFGPGTRLTVL.

Concerning this clone: Within the sample, other DNA sequences also encode this same CDR3. The CDR3 is CASSPGLAGSYNEQFF. The CDR3 nucleotides read TGTGCCAGCTCACCAGGACTAGCGGGCTCCTACAATGAGCAGTTCTTC. The rearrangement links TRBV18 to TRBJ2-1, with 11 bases matching TRBD2. CDR1 is KGHSH, CDR2 LQKENI, per germline. CDR3 size: 16 residues. J lost 0 bases, V lost 2 bases, and 0 bases had no gene match.

The J gene is TRBJ1-4, the V gene TRBV6-1, with 7 bases fitting TRBD1. The junction had 0 bases not matched to a gene; V was cut back by 3 bases and J by 2 bases. Germline assignment: CDR1 MNHNS and CDR2 SASEGT. CDR3 length equals 14 residues. The CDR3, as DNA: TGTGCCAGCAGTGAGGACAGGACTAATGAAAAACTGTTTTTT. Its protein product is CASSEDRTNEKLFF.

The gene calls are TRBV2 and TRBJ2-1; 13 nucleotides agree with TRBD2. J was trimmed by 7 bases and V by 8 bases; bases with no gene match: 8. CDR3 length equals 15 residues. Germline lookup yields CDR1 SNHLY and CDR2 FYNNEI. The CDR3 nucleotides read TGTGCCAGCCAGACTAGCGGGAGGCGTGGAAATGAGCAGTTCTTC. The encoded protein is CASQTSGRRGNEQFF.

The chain carries TRBV12-5 and TRBJ2-5; TRBD1 matches 9 bases. CDR3 length equals 16 residues. Unmatched junction bases numbered 5, after V lost 1 base and J lost 2 bases. CDR1 and CDR2 from the germline V gene are LGHNT and FRNRAP. DNA of the CDR3: TGTGCTAGTGGTTTGGCCGGGACAGGGCTACAAGAGACCCAGTACTTC. This gives the protein CASGLAGTGLQETQYF.

This clone appeared a few times. V and J are TRBV5-1 and TRBJ2-4, with 8 nucleotides matching TRBD1. This CDR3 has 16 amino acids. CDR1 is SGHRS and CDR2 is YFSETQ in the germline V gene. V lost 2 bases to trimming and J lost 0 bases; unmatched junction nucleotides: 4. As DNA, the CDR3 is TGCGCCAGCAGCTTTGGGACAGGTCTAGCCAAAAACATTCAGTACTTC. Translation gives CASSFGTGLAKNIQYF.

V is TRBV21-1 and J is TRBJ2-2; the D call TRBD2 from the table was never checked on the DNA. TRBV21-1 is recorded as a pseudogene. This CDR3 is 17 amino acids long. The CDR3 nucleotides read TGTGCCAGCAGCAAAGGTGGACTAGCGGGGGATCCTGGGGAGCTGTTTTTT. Protein product: CASSKGGLAGDPGELFF.

The chain is built from TRBV3-1 (or the pseudogene TRBV3-2) and TRBJ1-3; D uncertain. V lost 4 bases, J lost 7 bases, and 11 bases lay in between. Germline V gene data show CDR1 as LGHDT and CDR2 as YNNKEL (reference sequence). CDR3 length: 13 amino acids. CDR3 residues: CASSLKGVNTIYF. CDR3 nucleotide sequence: TGTGCCAGCAGCCTAAAAGGAGTGAACACCATATATTTT.

V and J are TRBV6-4 and TRBJ1-5, with unresolved D. The CDR3 has 14 amino acids. Germline CDR1 is MRHNA and CDR2 is SNTAGT. The V gene lost 6 bases and the J gene lost 3 bases, with 12 bases spanning the gap. In nucleotides, the CDR3 is TGTGCCAGCAGCCTACAGCTCACCAATCAGCCCCAGCATTTT. It is translated as CASSLQLTNQPQHF.

This clone has just a few counts. V usage is TRBV24-1 and J usage is TRBJ2-2; 9 bases line up with TRBD2. The CDR3 covers 17 residues. The V gene's germline CDR1 is KGHDR and CDR2 SFDVKD. V lost 4 bases, J lost 4 bases, and 9 bases stayed unmatched. The CDR3 loop reads CATSDHSGRRSTGELFF. Written as DNA, the CDR3 is TGTGCCACCAGTGACCATAGCGGGAGACGATCCACCGGGGAGCTGTTTTTT.

V and J are TRBV4-2 and TRBJ1-3; D perhaps matches TRBD1 (5 bases). CDR3 length: 15 residues. V was shortened by 3 bases and J by 2 bases, with 11 bases between the two germline ends. The germline V gene encodes CDR1 LGHNA and CDR2 YNFKEQ. The CDR3 DNA sequence: TGTGCCAGCAGCCATGTGGGAGGGGCTGGAAACACCATATATTTT. Translated, it gives CASSHVGGAGNTIYF.

The gene calls are TRBV10-3 and TRBJ2-5; 12 positions agree with TRBD2. The CDR3 runs to 15 residues. Germline CDR1 reads ENHRY; CDR2 reads SYGVKD. Losses at the gene ends were 4 bases for V and 1 base for J; bases not matched to a gene: 1. CDR3 sequence reads: CAISASGGAQETQYF. The CDR3 nucleotides read TGTGCCATCAGTGCTAGCGGGGGGGCCCAAGAGACCCAGTACTTC.

This rearrangement joins TRBV28 to TRBJ2-7, with D maybe TRBD2 (6 bases). CDR3 size: 14 residues. Per germline, CDR1 MDHEN and CDR2 SYDVKM. The V end lost 10 bases, the J end lost 6 bases, and 22 bases lay between the germline ends. The CDR3 nucleotides are TGTGCCACCTTCCGATGGGACTCGAGGGGCGAGCAGTACTTC. As protein: CATFRWDSRGEQYF.

V and J are TRBV24-1 and TRBJ1-2; TRBD1 agrees at 8 bases. Unmatched junction bases numbered 9, after V lost 3 bases and J lost 7 bases. Germline lookup yields CDR1 KGHDR and CDR2 SFDVKD. The CDR3 has 15 amino acids. This chain's CDR3 is CATSDSQGAPRGYTF. In nucleotides, the CDR3 is TGTGCCACCAGTGATAGTCAGGGGGCGCCCCGTGGCTACACCTTC.

The chain combines TRBV9 with TRBJ1-3, with D possibly TRBD1 on 6 matching bases. This CDR3 is 15 amino acids long. Germline CDR1 and CDR2: SGDLS and YYNGEE. Trimming took 3 bases from V and 0 from J, leaving 10 bases between them. CDR3 bases: TGTGCCAGCAGCGAAGGACAGAACTCTGGAAACACCATATATTTT. This codes for CASSEGQNSGNTIYF.

V and J are TRBV5-6 and TRBJ2-7; TRBD2 aligns across 8 bases. CDR1 is SGHDT, CDR2 YYEEEE, per germline. CDR3 length equals 14 residues. V lost 4 bases and J lost 2; bases outside the gene matches: 5. CDR3 sequence reads: CASSGSGRPYEQYF. The DNA of the CDR3 is TGTGCCAGCAGCGGGAGCGGGAGACCCTACGAGCAGTACTTC.

The chain employs TRBV11-2 and TRBJ1-2, with a weak D call TRBD1 (6 bases). Germline assignment: CDR1 SGHAT and CDR2 FQNNGV. The length of the CDR3 is 14 residues. The V end was cut by 3 bases, the J end by 8 bases, with 16 bases between. The CDR3 region has the DNA TGTGCCAGCAGCTTGGAAACAGGGCGCGGGGGCTACACCTTC. Its translation is CASSLETGRGGYTF.

This clone was recorded once. V and J are TRBV4-1 and TRBJ2-3; 9 bases fit TRBD2. The germline CDR1 and CDR2 sequences are MGHRA and YSYEKL. The CDR3 is 16 amino acids. Trimming at V came to 1 base and at J to 6 bases, leaving 8 bases not matched to a gene. The CDR3 loop is CASSQGGGATKDTQYF. CDR3 nucleotides: TGCGCCAGCAGCCAAGGCGGGGGGGCAACTAAGGATACGCAGTATTTT.

J is TRBJ2-1 and V is TRBV12-3 or TRBV12-4; 11 bases line up with TRBD2. The CDR3 spans 13 residues. Trimming at V came to 6 bases and at J to 13 bases, leaving 8 bases not matched to a gene. CDR3 coding DNA: TGTGCCAGCAGACCCGGGACTAGCGGTATCCAGTTCTTC. This sequence encodes CASRPGTSGIQFF.

The table lists this clone with a few counts. The CDR3 protein is CASSVGGGQGETQYF. The CDR3 DNA reads TGTGCCAGCAGCGTAGGCGGGGGTCAAGGAGAGACCCAGTACTTC. This chain uses TRBV9 with TRBJ2-5; TRBD2 agrees at 7 bases. Germline V CDR1 and CDR2: SGDLS, YYNGEE. CDR3 length: 15 amino acids. Trimming at V came to 0 bases and at J to 4 bases, leaving 6 bases not matched to a gene.